The 7 T cell receptor beta chains in this list originate from one sample, sequenced in a study of blood T cell repertoires in COVID-19. Method: immunoSEQ multiplex PCR; TCRdb's copy keeps in-frame clones and lacks some. Of 95,000 to 130,000 clones listed, 82% are singletons. Material for sequencing was peripheral blood. Receptors were obtained from a man in his 70s with active or convalescent COVID-19.

CDR3 bases: TGTGCCAGCAGCGTAGAGGTAGCGGCTTACAATGAGCAGTTCTTC. It codes for CASSVEVAAYNEQFF. The chain combines TRBV9 with TRBJ2-1, with D tentatively TRBD2 (6 bases). V lost 0 bases to trimming and J lost 4 bases, with 11 bases between them. The length of the CDR3 is 15 residues. The germline CDR1 and CDR2 sequences are SGDLS and YYNGEE.

This chain uses TRBV9 with TRBJ2-7, with TRBD2 matching 10 bases. Germline assignment: CDR1 SGDLS and CDR2 YYNGEE. V shed 4 bases and J 2 bases; nucleotides not matched to a gene: 12. The CDR3 runs 17 residues. The CDR3 protein is CASSPESGTSVTYEQYF. CDR3 DNA: TGTGCCAGCAGCCCCGAATCCGGGACTAGCGTTACCTACGAGCAGTACTTC.

There are a few counts of this clone. The chain links TRBV19 to TRBJ1-2, with 9 bases lining up with TRBD1. The CDR3 is 14 residues long. CDR1 is LNHDA and CDR2 is SQIVND in the germline V gene (reference sequence). V lost 7 bases and J lost 2; bases outside the gene matches: 5. The CDR3 reads CASNGQGLNYGYTF. The CDR3 DNA is TGTGCCAGTAACGGACAGGGGTTGAACTATGGCTACACCTTC. The whole variable domain, remainder taken from reference TRBV19 and TRBJ1-2, is DGGITQSPKYLFRKEGQNVTLSCEQNLNHDAMYWYRQDPGQGLRLIYYSQIVNDFQKGDIAEGYSVSREKKESFPLTVTSAQKNPTAFYLCASNGQGLNYGYTFGSGTRLTVV.

J is TRBJ2-1 and V is TRBV5-1, with 8 bases that match TRBD2. Trimming at V came to 4 bases and at J to 2 bases, leaving 2 bases not matched to a gene. CDR3 length: 14 amino acids. CDR1 SGHRS and CDR2 YFSETQ come from the germline V gene. In DNA form, the CDR3 reads TGCGCCAGCAGCAGGCGGGGGGCCTACAATGAGCAGTTCTTC. Encoded protein: CASSRRGAYNEQFF.

CDR3 in amino acids: CASSSIAGGPYEQYF. The CDR3 DNA follows: TGTGCCAGTAGTTCCATAGCGGGAGGGCCGTACGAGCAGTACTTC. The rearrangement joins TRBV19 to TRBJ2-7, with 11 nucleotides matching TRBD2. V gave up 5 bases and J gave up 4 bases; unmatched junction bases: 7. The germline gives CDR1 LNHDA, CDR2 SQIVND (reference sequence). This CDR3 spans 15 amino acids.

This chain links TRBV3-1 (or the pseudogene TRBV3-2) with TRBJ2-7, with 9 bases lining up with TRBD2. The germline V gene encodes CDR1 LGHDT and CDR2 YNNKEL (reference sequence). The CDR3 totals 16 residues. After removal of 4 bases from V and 3 bases from J, the junction contained 10 bases not matched to a gene. The CDR3 nucleotides are TGTGCCAGCAGCCCCAACGGCGGGAGGGGTTACTACGAGCAGTACTTC. This gives the protein CASSPNGGRGYYEQYF.

The chain recombines TRBV3-1 (or the pseudogene TRBV3-2) with TRBJ1-5; 9 nucleotides align to TRBD1. V shed 1 base, J shed 3 bases, and the junction held 4 bases outside the gene matches. Germline CDR1 is LGHDT and CDR2 is YNNKEL (reference sequence). This CDR3 contains 16 residues. The CDR3 DNA reads TGTGCCAGCAGCCAAGGGGGACAGGGACTCAATCAGCCCCAGCATTTT. Amino acid sequence: CASSQGGQGLNQPQHF.